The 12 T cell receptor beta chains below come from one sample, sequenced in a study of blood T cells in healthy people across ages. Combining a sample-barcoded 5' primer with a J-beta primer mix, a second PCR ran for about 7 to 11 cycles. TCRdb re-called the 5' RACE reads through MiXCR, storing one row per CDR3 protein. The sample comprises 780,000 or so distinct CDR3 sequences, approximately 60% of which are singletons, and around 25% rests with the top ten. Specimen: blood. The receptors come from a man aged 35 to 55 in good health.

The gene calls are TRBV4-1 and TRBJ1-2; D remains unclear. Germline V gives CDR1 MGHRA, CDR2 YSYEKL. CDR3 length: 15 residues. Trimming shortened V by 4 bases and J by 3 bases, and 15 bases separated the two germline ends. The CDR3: CASSPVGRSDYGYTF. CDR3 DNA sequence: TGCGCCAGCAGCCCAGTTGGTCGTTCGGACTATGGCTACACCTTC.

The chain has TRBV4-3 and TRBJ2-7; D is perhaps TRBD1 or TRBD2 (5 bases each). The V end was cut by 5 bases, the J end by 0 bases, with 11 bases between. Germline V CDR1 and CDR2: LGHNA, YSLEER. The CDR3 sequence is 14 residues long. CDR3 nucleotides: TGCGCCAGCAGCAAGAGGGGAACCTCCTACGAGCAGTACTTC. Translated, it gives CASSKRGTSYEQYF.

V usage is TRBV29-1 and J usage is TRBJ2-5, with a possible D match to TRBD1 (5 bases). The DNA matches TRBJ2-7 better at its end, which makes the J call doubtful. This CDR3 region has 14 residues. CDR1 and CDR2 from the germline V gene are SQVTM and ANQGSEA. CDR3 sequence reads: CSVEDTTATYEQYF. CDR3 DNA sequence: TGCAGCGTTGAAGATACGACAGCGACCTACGAGCAGTACTTC.

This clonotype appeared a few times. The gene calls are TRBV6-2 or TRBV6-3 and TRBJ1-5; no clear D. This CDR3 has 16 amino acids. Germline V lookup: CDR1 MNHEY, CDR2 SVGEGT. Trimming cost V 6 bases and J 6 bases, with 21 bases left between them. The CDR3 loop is CASRETDLPRGQPQHF. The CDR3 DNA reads TGTGCCAGCAGGGAGACGGACCTTCCACGGGGTCAGCCCCAGCATTTT.

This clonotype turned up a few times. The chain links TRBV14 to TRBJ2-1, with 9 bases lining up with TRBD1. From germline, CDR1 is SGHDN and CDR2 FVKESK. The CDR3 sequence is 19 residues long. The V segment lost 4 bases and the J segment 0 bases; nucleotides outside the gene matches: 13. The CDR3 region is CASSRIPRDRDSSYNEQFF. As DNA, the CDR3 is TGTGCCAGCAGCCGAATACCACGGGACAGGGATAGCTCCTACAATGAGCAGTTCTTC. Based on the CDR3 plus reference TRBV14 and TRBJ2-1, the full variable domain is EAGVTQFPSHSVIEKGQTVTLRCDPISGHDNLYWYRRVMGKEIKFLLHFVKESKQDESGMPNNRFLAERTGGTYSTLKVQPAELEDSGVYFCASSRIPRDRDSSYNEQFFGPGTRLTVL.

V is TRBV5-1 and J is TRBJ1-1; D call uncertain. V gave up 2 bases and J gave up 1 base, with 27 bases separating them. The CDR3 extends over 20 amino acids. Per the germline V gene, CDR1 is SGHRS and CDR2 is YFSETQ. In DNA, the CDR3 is TGCGCCAGCAGCTTTCAACCCGGGTTGGTCTTAGAGTCAGGGAACACTGAAGCTTTCTTT. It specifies CASSFQPGLVLESGNTEAFF.

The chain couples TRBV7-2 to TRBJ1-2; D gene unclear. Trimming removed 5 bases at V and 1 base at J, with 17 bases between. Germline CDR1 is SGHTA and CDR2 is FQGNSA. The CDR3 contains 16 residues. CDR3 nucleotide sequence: TGTGCCAGCAGCGTAGGAGGCGGCGGTAGTAACTATGGCTACACCTTC. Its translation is CASSVGGGGSNYGYTF.

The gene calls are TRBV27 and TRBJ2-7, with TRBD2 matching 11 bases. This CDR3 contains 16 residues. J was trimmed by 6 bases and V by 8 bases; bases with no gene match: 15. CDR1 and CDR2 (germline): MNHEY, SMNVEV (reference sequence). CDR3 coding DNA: TGTGCCAGCGGAGATAGCGGGAGGGCCAGAAGGGGCGAGCAGTACTTC. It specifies CASGDSGRARRGEQYF.

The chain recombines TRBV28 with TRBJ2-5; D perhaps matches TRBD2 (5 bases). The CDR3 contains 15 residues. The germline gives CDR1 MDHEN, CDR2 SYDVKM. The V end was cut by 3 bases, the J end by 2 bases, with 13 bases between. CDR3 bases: TGTGCCAGCAGTTTTCCAGCGGCTATTCAAGAGACCCAGTACTTC. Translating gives CASSFPAAIQETQYF.

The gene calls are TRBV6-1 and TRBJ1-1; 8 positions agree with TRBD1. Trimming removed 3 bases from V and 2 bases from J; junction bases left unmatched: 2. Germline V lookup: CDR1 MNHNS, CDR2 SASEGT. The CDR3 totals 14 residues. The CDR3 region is CASSDGQGNTEAFF. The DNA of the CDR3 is TGTGCCAGCAGTGACGGACAGGGAAACACTGAAGCTTTCTTT.

The CDR3 here is CASSSPVAGTSVGANVLTF. The DNA for the CDR3 is TGTGCCAGCAGCTCCCCTGTAGCGGGGACCTCCGTTGGGGCCAACGTCCTGACTTTC. This chain joins TRBV11-1 and TRBJ2-6, with 8 bases aligning to TRBD2. Per the germline V gene, CDR1 is SGHAT and CDR2 is FQDESV (reference sequence). The CDR3 has 19 residues. With V trimmed by 4 bases and J by 3 bases, 14 bases remained unmatched. Full variable domain (missing parts from reference TRBV11-1 and TRBJ2-6): EAEVAQSPRYKITEKSQAVAFWCDPISGHATLYWYRQILGQGPELLVQFQDESVVDDSQLPKDRFSAERLKGVDSTLKIQPAELGDSAMYLCASSSPVAGTSVGANVLTFGAGSRLTVL.

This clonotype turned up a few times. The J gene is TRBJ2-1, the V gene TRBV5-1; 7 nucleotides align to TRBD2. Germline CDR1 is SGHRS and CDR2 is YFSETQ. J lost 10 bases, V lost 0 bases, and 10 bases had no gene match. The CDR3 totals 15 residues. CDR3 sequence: CASSLAGTNEGEQFF. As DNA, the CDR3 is TGCGCCAGCAGCTTGGCCGGGACTAACGAGGGGGAGCAGTTCTTC.